The entry below describes one TCR beta chain. There is no known antigen for this receptor. No base qualities exist here, and no much larger clone lies one base off it. This sample was taken from a study of control samples from healthy donors and cancer patients (dated by TCRdb to 2020 to 2022). Receptor amplification or capture employed the immunoSEQ multiplex PCR assay. TCRdb obtained this table from immuneACCESS and retained in-frame rearrangements with V and J assigned. These tables miss some clones; where compared with another copy, unresolved V genes account for less than half of the shortfall, and the remainder is unexplained. A total of 150,000 to 200,000 clones appear in this sample, 70% to 90% of them only once. The ten largest account for 12% of the sample. V is pruned by 6 bases and J by 7 bases, leaving 4 bases of the junction without a gene match. The cysteine opens and the phenylalanine closes a CDR3 of 13 amino acids. CDR3 DNA only is kept here, 39 bases in frame from base 1. CDR1 and CDR2, looked up from the germline V gene, are MGHDK and SYGVNS.

Source material: blood. The sequence was obtained from a man under 40 in good health. Recombination connected TRBV25-1 to TRBJ2-1, and 9 bases in between align with TRBD2. The DNA reads TGTGCCAGCAGGGGAGCGGGGGGTAATGAGCAGTTCTTC. It codes for CASRGAGGNEQFF.